Reported below is one T cell receptor (beta chain). The V segment lost 0 bases and the J segment 5 bases; nucleotides outside the gene matches: 8. CDR1 is LGHNA, CDR2 YSLEER, per germline. The CDR3 runs to 17 residues. Data came from immunoSEQ multiplex PCR; TCRdb stores just in-frame clones and leaves some out. The repertoire holds some 260,000 clones, with about 88% as singletons. These data belong to a study of blood T cell repertoires in COVID-19. At the level of the study: Sources were T cells, B-cell-depleted T cells, or PBMCs; the material itself was cDNA or gDNA.

Sequences were obtained from PBMCs or T cells enriched from blood (not recorded which). The genes are TRBV4-3 and TRBJ1-5; TRBD1 matches at 9 bases. The clonotype originates from a man under 40 with acute COVID-19. The CDR3 nucleotides read TGCGCCAGCAGCCAAGATTTAGTCGGGACAGGGCATCAGCCCCAGCATTTT. Its translation: CASSQDLVGTGHQPQHF.